Presented here are 25 T cell receptor beta chains from one specimen sequenced in a study of early T cells in non-severe SARS-CoV-2 infection. Each CDR3 protein gets one entry after TCRdb re-called the 5' RACE reads with MiXCR. This table has some 76,000 distinct CDR3 sequences, about 13% appearing once. Sequenced material: whole blood. These receptors all stem from an adult who was a healthcare worker with PCR-confirmed SARS-CoV-2 infection or an uninfected control (not recorded which).

There are a few counts of this clonotype. The chain links TRBV12-3 or TRBV12-4 to TRBJ2-1, with D unresolved. CDR3 length: 16 residues. Deletions cut 1 base from V and 0 bases from J, with 10 bases between. CDR3 amino acids: CASSLGRSRSYNEQFF. CDR3 DNA sequence: TGTGCCAGCAGTTTAGGTCGTAGCCGCTCCTACAATGAGCAGTTCTTC.

This clonotype was seen repeatedly, ten times or more. J is TRBJ2-7 and V is TRBV4-2, with 8 bases matching TRBD1. The CDR3 runs 19 residues. J gave up 2 bases and V 0 bases, and 15 bases lay outside the gene matches. Germline assignment: CDR1 LGHNA and CDR2 YNFKEQ. CDR3: CASSQEVAVGTGSPYEQYF. As DNA, the CDR3 is TGTGCCAGCAGCCAAGAGGTCGCGGTCGGGACAGGCTCTCCCTACGAGCAGTACTTC.

A remark on this clonotype: At one of its ends the junction is not consistent with the germline gene, which may arise from a read error. The rearrangement uses TRBV28 and TRBJ1-5, with a weak D call TRBD1 (6 bases). The CDR3 has 16 amino acids. Germline loops: CDR1 MDHEN, CDR2 SYDVKM. The CDR3 region has the DNA TGTGCCAGCATTTTATCCCAGGGAGGGGGTGATCAGCCCCAGCATTTT. The encoded protein is CASILSQGGGDQPQHF. Full variable domain (outside the CDR3, taken from reference TRBV28 and TRBJ1-5): DVKVTQSSRYLVKRTGEKVFLECVQDMDHENMFWYRQDPGLGLRLIYFSYDVKMKEKGDIPEGYSVSREKKERFSLILESASTNQTSMYLCASILSQGGGDQPQHFGDGTRLSIL.

The chain recombines TRBV2 with TRBJ2-5, with D possibly matching TRBD2 (6 bases). The germline gives CDR1 SNHLY, CDR2 FYNNEI. The CDR3 runs 15 residues. Trimming stripped 5 bases from V and 5 bases from J, with 18 bases between. CDR3 in amino acids: CASSPPGLPLETQYF. CDR3 coding DNA: TGTGCCAGCAGTCCCCCGGGACTCCCACTGGAGACCCAGTACTTC.

As to this clonotype: With a much larger clone just one base away, this may be a read error. V is TRBV5-1 and J is TRBJ2-4, with D possibly matching TRBD2 (5 bases). There are 14 residues in the CDR3. The germline V gene encodes CDR1 SGHRS and CDR2 YFSETQ. The CDR3 DNA is TGCACCAGCAGCTTGAGGGATGACAAAAACATTCAGTACTTC. Protein: CTSSLRDDKNIQYF.

This clonotype appeared a few times. The chain couples TRBV3-1 to TRBJ1-1; D ambiguous. Trimming took off 6 bases at V and 7 bases at J, with 12 bases between the two ends. The CDR3 has 12 amino acids. Per germline, CDR1 LGHDT and CDR2 YNNKEL (reference sequence). CDR3 protein: CASSLLGGEAFF. CDR3 sequence (DNA): TGTGCCAGCAGTTTACTGGGCGGTGAAGCTTTCTTT. Filled out from reference TRBV3-1 and TRBJ1-1, the complete variable domain reads DTAVSQTPKYLVTQMGNDKSIKCEQNLGHDTMYWYKQDSKKFLKIMFSYNNKELIINETVPNRFSPKSPDKAHLNLHINSLELGDSAVYFCASSLLGGEAFFGQGTRLTVV.

This clonotype was seen many times. CDR3 nucleotide sequence: TGTGCCAGCGTATGGGAAGGGGGAAGTGAAAAACTGTTTTTT. Protein sequence: CASVWEGGSEKLFF. This chain links TRBV11-3 with TRBJ1-4, with D tentatively TRBD1 (6 bases). The CDR3 totals 14 residues. The germline V gene encodes CDR1 SGHNT and CDR2 YENEEA. With 8 bases removed from V and 7 bases from J, the gap between germline ends came to 17 bases.

This clonotype has only a few counts. The rearrangement uses TRBV7-2 and TRBJ2-2; D unresolved. Germline CDR1 and CDR2: SGHTA and FQGNSA. The ends were cut back, 2 bases at V and 2 bases at J, with 6 bases in the middle. This CDR3 is built from 14 residues. CDR3 protein: CASSLSYNTGELFF. The CDR3 nucleotides are TGTGCCAGCAGCTTATCTTACAACACCGGGGAGCTGTTTTTT.

This clonotype was picked up many times. This chain joins TRBV7-9 and TRBJ1-1; D gene unclear. The CDR3 loop spans 14 amino acids. V lost 5 bases, J lost 8 bases, and 18 bases lay in between. The germline V gene encodes CDR1 SEHNR and CDR2 FQNEAQ (reference sequence). DNA for the CDR3: TGTGCCAGCAGCCACGCCGGTCCGGGATCAGAAGCTTTCTTT. Translation: CASSHAGPGSEAFF.

The CDR3 DNA reads TGTGCCAGCAGTGAATCAGAGACCCAGTACTTC. Protein: CASSESETQYF. This sequence joins TRBV25-1 and TRBJ2-5; D ambiguous. Trimming took 1 base from V and 4 from J, leaving 1 base between them. The length of the CDR3 is 11 residues. Germline V lookup: CDR1 MGHDK, CDR2 SYGVNS. The whole variable domain, filled in from reference TRBV25-1 and TRBJ2-5, reads EADIYQTPRYLVIGTGKKITLECSQTMGHDKMYWYQQDPGMELHLIHYSYGVNSTEKGDLSSESTVSRIRTEHFPLTLESARPSHTSQYLCASSESETQYFGPGTRLLVL.

CDR3 protein: CASLDIFLHF. In nucleotides, the CDR3 is TGTGCCAGCCTGGACATCTTCCTCCACTTT. V is TRBV28 and J is TRBJ1-6; the D gene is possibly TRBD1 (5 bases). Between the trimmed V and J ends, which lost 8 bases and 15 bases, there was a span of 11 bases. CDR1 and CDR2 (germline): MDHEN, SYDVKM. This CDR3 is built from 10 residues.

Comment on this clonotype: One junction end disagrees with the germline gene, perhaps due to a read error. This rearrangement joins TRBV6-6 to TRBJ1-1; D gene ambiguous. Looked up from germline, CDR1 is MNHNY and CDR2 is SVGAGI (reference sequence). The CDR3 is made up of 13 amino acids. The CDR3 coding sequence is TGTGCCAGCACCACCATTGTCGGCACTGAAGTTTTCTTT. Its protein is CASTTIVGTEVFF.

The chain uses TRBV7-3 and TRBJ2-5; 8 nucleotides agree with TRBD1. V lost 4 bases and J lost 7; bases outside the gene matches: 5. The CDR3 runs 13 residues. Germline values: CDR1 SGHTA, CDR2 FQGTGA. CDR3 nucleotides: TGTGCCAGCAGCTCCCTACAGGGGGGGACCCAGTACTTC. Translated, it gives CASSSLQGGTQYF. The full variable domain, with the rest looked up from reference TRBV7-3 and TRBJ2-5, is GAGVSQTPSNKVTEKGKYVELRCDPISGHTALYWYRQSLGQGPEFLIYFQGTGAADDSGLPNDRFFAVRPEGSVSTLKIQRTERGDSAVYLCASSSLQGGTQYFGPGTRLLVL.

The chain links TRBV5-1 to TRBJ2-4; D unclear. Trimming cost V 0 bases and J 0 bases, with 7 bases left between them. The CDR3 is 15 residues long. CDR1 SGHRS and CDR2 YFSETQ come from the germline V gene. The CDR3 DNA reads TGCGCCAGCAGCTTGGCGGACCCAGCCAAAAACATTCAGTACTTC. Translating it yields CASSLADPAKNIQYF.

This clonotype was detected ten times or more. The chain has TRBV30 and TRBJ1-5; unclear D gene. The CDR3 covers 12 residues. Germline V gene data show CDR1 as GTSNPN and CDR2 as SVGIG (reference sequence). Trimming cost V 1 base and J 4 bases, with 5 bases left between them. The CDR3 DNA is TGTGCCTGGAGTGGAAAAAATCAGCCCCAGCATTTT. Protein product: CAWSGKNQPQHF.

Ten or more counts support this clonotype. The chain employs TRBV6-5 and TRBJ2-3; weak D call: TRBD2 (6 bases). CDR3 length equals 15 residues. CDR1 and CDR2 from the germline V gene are MNHEY and SVGAGI. Between the trimmed V and J ends, which lost 2 bases and 0 bases, there was a span of 9 bases. This CDR3 reads CASSYKGTSTDTQYF. CDR3 in DNA: TGTGCCAGCAGTTACAAGGGGACTAGCACAGATACGCAGTATTTT.

This clonotype was picked up many times. The genes are TRBV9 and TRBJ2-1, with D perhaps assigned TRBD1 or TRBD2 (5 bases each). This CDR3 contains 14 residues. Trimming took 4 bases from V and 7 from J, leaving 15 bases between them. Germline V gene lookup returns CDR1 SGDLS and CDR2 YYNGEE. CDR3 sequence (DNA): TGTGCCAGCAGCCCAAAGGGGCCGGGGAATGAGCAGTTCTTC. It is translated as CASSPKGPGNEQFF.

This clonotype appeared many times. The chain uses TRBV12-3 or TRBV12-4 and TRBJ2-3; D may be TRBD2 (5 bases). V lost 1 base and J 2 bases, leaving 13 bases between the germline ends. The CDR3 runs 16 residues. CDR3 sequence (DNA): TGTGCCAGCAGTTTAGAGGCTAGCACAATCACAGATACGCAGTATTTT. Its translation: CASSLEASTITDTQYF.

The gene calls are TRBV12-3 or TRBV12-4 and TRBJ2-2; D is unclear. Trimming cost V 7 bases and J 4 bases, with 16 bases left between them. The CDR3 totals 15 residues. The CDR3 DNA is TGTGCCAGCACCCCATGGGTACCGGGCACCGGGGAGCTGTTTTTT. Translated, it gives CASTPWVPGTGELFF.

The chain combines TRBV6-5 with TRBJ2-5, with 8 bases identical to TRBD1. Per germline, CDR1 MNHEY and CDR2 SVGAGI. V lost 3 bases and J lost 1; bases outside the gene matches: 7. The length of the CDR3 is 16 residues. The DNA for the CDR3 is TGTGCCAGCAGTTATCGGACAGGGTACGGCCAAGAGACCCAGTACTTC. It translates to CASSYRTGYGQETQYF.

This clonotype has a handful of counts. The CDR3 spells CASRKGQGGASNTEAFF. CDR3 nucleotide sequence: TGTGCCAGCAGAAAAGGACAGGGCGGGGCGTCGAACACTGAAGCTTTCTTT. The rearrangement uses TRBV6-1 and TRBJ1-1; TRBD1 matches 8 bases. Per germline, CDR1 MNHNS and CDR2 SASEGT. With V trimmed by 6 bases and J by 1 base, 13 bases remained unmatched. There are 17 residues in the CDR3.

This clonotype was seen more than once but under ten times. The rearrangement uses TRBV29-1 and TRBJ2-1, with a weak D call TRBD2 (5 bases). The CDR3 consists of 13 residues. V was shortened by 7 bases and J by 3 bases, with 13 bases between the two germline ends. CDR1 is SQVTM, CDR2 ANQGSEA, per germline. The CDR3 sequence is CSADYKSYNEQFF. The CDR3 bases are TGCAGCGCCGACTACAAGAGCTACAATGAGCAGTTCTTC.

This clonotype was counted many times. This chain links TRBV6-6 with TRBJ1-5; perhaps TRBD1 as D (5 bases). There are 19 residues in the CDR3. From germline, CDR1 is MNHNY and CDR2 SVGAGI (reference sequence). V shed 3 bases and J shed 4 bases, with 25 bases lying between them. CDR3 nucleotide sequence: TGTGCCAGCAGTTATTCCCCCCCCGGGGCCCTCAGATGGAATCAGCCCCAGCATTTT. Translation gives CASSYSPPGALRWNQPQHF.

This clonotype was observed many times. This sequence joins TRBV6-2 or TRBV6-3 and TRBJ2-1; D may correspond to TRBD1 or TRBD2 (6 bases each). Germline V gene data show CDR1 as MNHEY and CDR2 as SVGEGT. Trimming took off 6 bases at V and 0 bases at J, with 9 bases between the two ends. This CDR3 has 14 residues. The CDR3 here is CASRPGASYNEQFF. The DNA for the CDR3 is TGTGCCAGCAGACCGGGGGCCTCCTACAATGAGCAGTTCTTC.

The rearrangement uses TRBV29-1 and TRBJ2-5; the D is unclear. The germline CDR1 and CDR2 sequences are SQVTM and ANQGSEA. The CDR3 sequence is 9 residues long. Trimming stripped 3 bases from V and 5 bases from J, with 1 base between. The CDR3 DNA sequence: TGCAGCGTTGATGAGACCCAGTACTTC. Protein sequence: CSVDETQYF.